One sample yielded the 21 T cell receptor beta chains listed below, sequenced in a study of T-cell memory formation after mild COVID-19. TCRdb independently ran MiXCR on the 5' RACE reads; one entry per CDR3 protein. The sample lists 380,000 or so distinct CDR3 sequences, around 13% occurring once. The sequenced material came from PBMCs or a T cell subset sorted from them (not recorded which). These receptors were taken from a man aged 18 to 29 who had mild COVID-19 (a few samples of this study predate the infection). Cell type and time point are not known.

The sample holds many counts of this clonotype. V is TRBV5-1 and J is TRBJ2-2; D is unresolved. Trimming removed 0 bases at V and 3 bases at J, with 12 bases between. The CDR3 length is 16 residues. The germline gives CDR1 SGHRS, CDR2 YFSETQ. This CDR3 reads CASSLDTRQDTGELFF. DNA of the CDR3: TGCGCCAGCAGCTTGGATACCCGTCAAGACACCGGGGAGCTGTTTTTT.

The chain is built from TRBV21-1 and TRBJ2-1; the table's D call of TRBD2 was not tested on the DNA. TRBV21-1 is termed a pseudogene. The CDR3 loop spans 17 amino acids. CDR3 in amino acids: CASSNRGASGGYNEQFF. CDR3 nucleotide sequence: TGTGCCAGCAGCAATCGCGGGGCTAGCGGGGGGTACAATGAGCAGTTCTTC.

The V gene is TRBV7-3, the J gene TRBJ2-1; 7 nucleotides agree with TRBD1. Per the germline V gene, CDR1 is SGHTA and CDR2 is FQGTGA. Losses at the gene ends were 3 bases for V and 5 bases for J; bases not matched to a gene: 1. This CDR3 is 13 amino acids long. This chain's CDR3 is CASSFGTDNEQFF. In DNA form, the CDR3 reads TGTGCCAGCAGCTTTGGGACAGACAATGAGCAGTTCTTC. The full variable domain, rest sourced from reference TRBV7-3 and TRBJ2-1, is GAGVSQTPSNKVTEKGKYVELRCDPISGHTALYWYRQSLGQGPEFLIYFQGTGAADDSGLPNDRFFAVRPEGSVSTLKIQRTERGDSAVYLCASSFGTDNEQFFGPGTRLTVL.

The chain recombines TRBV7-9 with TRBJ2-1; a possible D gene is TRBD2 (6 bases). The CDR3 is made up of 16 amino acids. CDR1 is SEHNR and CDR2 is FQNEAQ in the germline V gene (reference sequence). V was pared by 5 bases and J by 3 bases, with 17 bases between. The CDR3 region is CASSPTRGRRYNEQFF. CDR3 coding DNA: TGTGCCAGCAGCCCGACCCGGGGGAGACGCTACAATGAGCAGTTCTTC.

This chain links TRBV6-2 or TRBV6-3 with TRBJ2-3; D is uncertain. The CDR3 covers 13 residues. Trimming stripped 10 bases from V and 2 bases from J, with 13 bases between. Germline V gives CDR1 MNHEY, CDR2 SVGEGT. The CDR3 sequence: CATGRSLTDTQYF. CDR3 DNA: TGTGCCACCGGTCGGAGCCTCACAGATACGCAGTATTTT.

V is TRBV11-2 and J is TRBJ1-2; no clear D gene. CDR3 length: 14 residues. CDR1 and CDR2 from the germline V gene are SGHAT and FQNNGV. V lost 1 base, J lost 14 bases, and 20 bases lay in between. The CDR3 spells CASSLGVGPRGRTF. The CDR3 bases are TGTGCCAGCAGCTTAGGGGTCGGGCCACGAGGAAGGACCTTC. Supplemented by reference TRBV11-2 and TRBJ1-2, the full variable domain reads EAGVAQSPRYKIIEKRQSVAFWCNPISGHATLYWYQQILGQGPKLLIQFQNNGVVDDSQLPKDRFSAERLKGVDSTLKIQPAKLEDSAVYLCASSLGVGPRGRTFGSGTRLTVV.

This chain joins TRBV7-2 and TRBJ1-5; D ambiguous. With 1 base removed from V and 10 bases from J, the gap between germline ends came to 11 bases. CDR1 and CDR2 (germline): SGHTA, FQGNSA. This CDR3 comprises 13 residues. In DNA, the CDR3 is TGTGCCAGCAGCTTAGAGGCATCCTTCCCCCAGCATTTT. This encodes CASSLEASFPQHF.

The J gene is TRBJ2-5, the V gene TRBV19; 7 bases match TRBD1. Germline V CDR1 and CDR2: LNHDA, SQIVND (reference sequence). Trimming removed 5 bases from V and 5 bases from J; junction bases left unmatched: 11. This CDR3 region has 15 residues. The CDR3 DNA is TGTGCCAGTAGTCAAACAGGGGTTAGCCTCGAGACCCAGTACTTC. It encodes CASSQTGVSLETQYF.

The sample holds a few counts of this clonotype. The CDR3 nucleotides read TGTGCCACCAGTGATCCGACAGGGGGCGGAACCGGGGAGCTGTTTTTT. It encodes CATSDPTGGGTGELFF. The chain has TRBV24-1 and TRBJ2-2; TRBD1 aligns across 10 bases. V lost 3 bases, J lost 5 bases, and 5 bases stayed unmatched. The CDR3 contains 16 residues. Germline V gene sequence: CDR1 KGHDR, CDR2 SFDVKD.

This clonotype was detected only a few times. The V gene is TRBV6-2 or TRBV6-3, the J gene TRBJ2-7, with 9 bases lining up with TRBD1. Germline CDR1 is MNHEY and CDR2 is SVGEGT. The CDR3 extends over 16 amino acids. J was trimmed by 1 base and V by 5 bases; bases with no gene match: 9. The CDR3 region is CASSPQTGTGSYEQYF. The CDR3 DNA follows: TGTGCCAGCAGTCCGCAAACCGGGACAGGGTCCTACGAGCAGTACTTC.

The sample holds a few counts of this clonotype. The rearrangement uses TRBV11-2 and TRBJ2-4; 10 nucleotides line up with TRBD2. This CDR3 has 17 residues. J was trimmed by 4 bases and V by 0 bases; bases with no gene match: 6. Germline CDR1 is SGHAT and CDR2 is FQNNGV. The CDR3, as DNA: TGTGCCAGCAGCTTAGACTCGCTAGCGGGGGTTAAAAACATTCAGTACTTC. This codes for CASSLDSLAGVKNIQYF.

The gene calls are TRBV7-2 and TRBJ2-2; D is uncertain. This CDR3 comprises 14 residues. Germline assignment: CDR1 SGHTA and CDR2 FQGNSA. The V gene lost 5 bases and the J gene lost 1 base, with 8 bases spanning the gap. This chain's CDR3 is CASSPILNTGELFF. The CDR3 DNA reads TGTGCCAGCAGCCCCATCCTGAACACCGGGGAGCTGTTTTTT.

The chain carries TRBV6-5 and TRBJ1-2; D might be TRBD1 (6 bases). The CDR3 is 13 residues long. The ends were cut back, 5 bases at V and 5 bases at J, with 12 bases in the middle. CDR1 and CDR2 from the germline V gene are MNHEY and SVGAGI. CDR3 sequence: CASSTGLGYGYTF. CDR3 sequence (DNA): TGTGCCAGCAGTACAGGGTTGGGGTATGGCTACACCTTC.

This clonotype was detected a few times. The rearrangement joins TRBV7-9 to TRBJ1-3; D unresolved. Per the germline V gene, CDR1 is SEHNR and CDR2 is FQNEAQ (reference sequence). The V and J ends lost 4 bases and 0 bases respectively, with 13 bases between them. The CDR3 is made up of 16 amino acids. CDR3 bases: TGTGCCAGCAGCTCCCCGCCCCGGACCTCTGGAAACACCATATATTTT. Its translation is CASSSPPRTSGNTIYF.

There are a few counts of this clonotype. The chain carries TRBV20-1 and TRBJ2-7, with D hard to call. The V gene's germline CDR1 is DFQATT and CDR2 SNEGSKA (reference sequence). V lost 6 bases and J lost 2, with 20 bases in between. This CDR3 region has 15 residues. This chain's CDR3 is CSATAPTAGTYEQYV. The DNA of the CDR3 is TGCAGTGCGACTGCCCCAACCGCCGGCACCTACGAGCAGTACGTC.

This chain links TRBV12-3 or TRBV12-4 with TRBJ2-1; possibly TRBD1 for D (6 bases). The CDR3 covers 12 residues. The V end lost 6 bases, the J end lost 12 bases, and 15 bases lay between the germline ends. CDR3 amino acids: CASRPQGSGQFF. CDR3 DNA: TGTGCCAGCAGGCCACAGGGATCAGGGCAGTTCTTC.

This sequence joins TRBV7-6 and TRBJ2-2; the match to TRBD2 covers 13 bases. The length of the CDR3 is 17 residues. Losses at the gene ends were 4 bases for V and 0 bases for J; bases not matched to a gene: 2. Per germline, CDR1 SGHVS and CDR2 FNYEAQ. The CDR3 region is CASSSGLAGANTGELFF. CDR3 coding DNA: TGTGCCAGCAGCTCCGGACTAGCGGGGGCGAACACCGGGGAGCTGTTTTTT. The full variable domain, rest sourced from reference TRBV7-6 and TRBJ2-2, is GAGVSQSPRYKVTKRGQDVALRCDPISGHVSLYWYRQALGQGPEFLTYFNYEAQQDKSGLPNDRFSAERPEGSISTLTIQRTEQRDSAMYRCASSSGLAGANTGELFFGEGSRLTVL.

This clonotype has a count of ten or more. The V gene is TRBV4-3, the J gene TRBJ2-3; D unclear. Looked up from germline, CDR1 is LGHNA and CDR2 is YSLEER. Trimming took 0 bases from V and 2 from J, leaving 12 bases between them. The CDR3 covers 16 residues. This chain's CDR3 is CASSQDYHLDTDTQYF. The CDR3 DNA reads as TGCGCCAGCAGCCAAGATTATCACTTAGACACAGATACGCAGTATTTT.

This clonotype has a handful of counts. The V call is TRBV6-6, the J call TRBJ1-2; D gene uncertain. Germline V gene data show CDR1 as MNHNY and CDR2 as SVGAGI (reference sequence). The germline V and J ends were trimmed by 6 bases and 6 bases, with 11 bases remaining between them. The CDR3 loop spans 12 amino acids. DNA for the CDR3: TGTGCCAGCAGCACTCCGGCGAATGGCTACACCTTC. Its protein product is CASSTPANGYTF.

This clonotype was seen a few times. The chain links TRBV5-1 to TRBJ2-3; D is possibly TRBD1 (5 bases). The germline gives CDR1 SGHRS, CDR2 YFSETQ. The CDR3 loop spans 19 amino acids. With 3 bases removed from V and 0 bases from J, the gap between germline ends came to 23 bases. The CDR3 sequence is CASSYGHPVGPASTDTQYF. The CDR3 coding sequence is TGCGCCAGCAGCTACGGACACCCGGTAGGACCTGCTAGCACAGATACGCAGTATTTT.

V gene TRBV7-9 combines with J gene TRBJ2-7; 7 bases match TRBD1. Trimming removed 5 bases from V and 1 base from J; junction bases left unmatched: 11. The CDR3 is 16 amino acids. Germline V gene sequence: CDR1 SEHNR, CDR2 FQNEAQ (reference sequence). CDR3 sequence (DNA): TGTGCCAGCAGCCATAAACTCCCGACAGGGTCCTACGAGCAGTACGTC. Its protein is CASSHKLPTGSYEQYV.